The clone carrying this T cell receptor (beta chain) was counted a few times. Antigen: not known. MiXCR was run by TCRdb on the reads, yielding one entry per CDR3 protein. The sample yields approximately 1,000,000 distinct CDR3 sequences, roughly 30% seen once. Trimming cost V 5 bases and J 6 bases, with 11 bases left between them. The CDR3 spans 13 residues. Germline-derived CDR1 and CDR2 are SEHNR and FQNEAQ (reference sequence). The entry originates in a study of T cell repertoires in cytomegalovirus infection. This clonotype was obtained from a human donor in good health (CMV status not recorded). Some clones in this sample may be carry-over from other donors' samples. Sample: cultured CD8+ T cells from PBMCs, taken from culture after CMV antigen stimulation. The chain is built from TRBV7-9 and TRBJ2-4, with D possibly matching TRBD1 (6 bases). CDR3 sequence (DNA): TGTGCCAGCAGCCGGGACACCTCAAACATTCAGTACTTC. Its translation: CASSRDTSNIQYF.